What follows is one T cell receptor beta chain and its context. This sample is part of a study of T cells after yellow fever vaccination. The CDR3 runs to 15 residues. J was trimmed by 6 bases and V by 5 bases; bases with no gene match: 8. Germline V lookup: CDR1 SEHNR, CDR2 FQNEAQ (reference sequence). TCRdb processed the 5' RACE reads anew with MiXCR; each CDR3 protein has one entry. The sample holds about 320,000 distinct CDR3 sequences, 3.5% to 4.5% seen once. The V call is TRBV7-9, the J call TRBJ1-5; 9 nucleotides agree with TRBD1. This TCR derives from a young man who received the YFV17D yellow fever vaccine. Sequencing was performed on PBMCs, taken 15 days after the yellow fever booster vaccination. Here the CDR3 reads CASSRGQGRAQPQHF. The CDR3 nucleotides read TGTGCCAGCAGCCGGGGACAGGGACGGGCTCAGCCCCAGCATTTT.